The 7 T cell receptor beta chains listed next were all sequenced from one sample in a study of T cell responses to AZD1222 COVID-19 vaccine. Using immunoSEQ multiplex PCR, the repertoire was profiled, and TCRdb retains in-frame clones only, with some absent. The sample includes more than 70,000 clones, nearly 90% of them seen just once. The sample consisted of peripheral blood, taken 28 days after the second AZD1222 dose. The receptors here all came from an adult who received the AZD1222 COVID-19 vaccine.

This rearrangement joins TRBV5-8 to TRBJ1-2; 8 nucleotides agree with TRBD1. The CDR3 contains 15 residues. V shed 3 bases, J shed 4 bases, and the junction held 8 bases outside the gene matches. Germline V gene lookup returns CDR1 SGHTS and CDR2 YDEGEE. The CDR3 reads CASSSNGQGGYGYTF. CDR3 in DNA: TGTGCCAGCAGCTCAAATGGACAGGGCGGCTATGGCTACACCTTC.

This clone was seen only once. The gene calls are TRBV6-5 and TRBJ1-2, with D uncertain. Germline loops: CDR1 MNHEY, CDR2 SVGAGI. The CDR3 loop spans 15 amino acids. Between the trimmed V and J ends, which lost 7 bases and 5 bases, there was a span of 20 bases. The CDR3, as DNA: TGTGCCAGCACCCCTGGCGCCGACGGAAAATATGGCTACACCTTC. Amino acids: CASTPGADGKYGYTF.

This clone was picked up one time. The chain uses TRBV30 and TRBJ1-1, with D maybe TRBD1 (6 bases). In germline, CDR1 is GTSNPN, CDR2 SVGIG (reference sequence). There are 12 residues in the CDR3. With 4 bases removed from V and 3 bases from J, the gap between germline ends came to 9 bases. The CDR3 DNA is TGTGCCTGGAAGGGGGGGTACACTGAAGCTTTCTTT. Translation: CAWKGGYTEAFF.

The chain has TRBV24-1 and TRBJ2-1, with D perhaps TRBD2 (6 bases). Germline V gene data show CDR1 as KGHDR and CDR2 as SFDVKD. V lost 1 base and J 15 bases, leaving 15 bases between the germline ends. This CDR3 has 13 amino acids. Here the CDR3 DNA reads TGTGCCACCAGTGATTTTCCGGGCGGGGTGTGGTTCTTC. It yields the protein CATSDFPGGVWFF.

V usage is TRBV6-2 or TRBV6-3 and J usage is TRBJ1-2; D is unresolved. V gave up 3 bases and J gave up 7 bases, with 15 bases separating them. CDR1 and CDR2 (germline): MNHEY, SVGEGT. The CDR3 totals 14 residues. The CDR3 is CASSYGGGSGGYTF. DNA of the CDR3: TGTGCCAGCAGTTATGGAGGAGGGTCGGGTGGCTACACCTTC.

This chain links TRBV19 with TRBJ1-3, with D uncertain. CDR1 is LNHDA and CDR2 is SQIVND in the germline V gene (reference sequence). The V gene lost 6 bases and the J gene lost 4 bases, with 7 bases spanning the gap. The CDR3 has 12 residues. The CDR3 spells CASRREGNTIYF. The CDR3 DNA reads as TGTGCCAGTAGACGAGAAGGAAACACCATATATTTT.

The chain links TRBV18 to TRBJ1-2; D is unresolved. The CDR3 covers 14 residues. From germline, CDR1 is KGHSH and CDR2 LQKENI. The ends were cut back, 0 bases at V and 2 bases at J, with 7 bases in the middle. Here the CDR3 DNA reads TGTGCCAGCTCACCACCCCTTTTGAACTATGGCTACACCTTC. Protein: CASSPPLLNYGYTF. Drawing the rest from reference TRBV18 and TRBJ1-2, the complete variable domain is NAGVMQNPRHLVRRRGQEARLRCSPMKGHSHVYWYRQLPEEGLKFMVYLQKENIIDESGMPKERFSAEFPKEGPSILRIQQVVRGDSAAYFCASSPPLLNYGYTFGSGTRLTVV.